The present TCR beta chain was sequenced within a study of type 1 and type 2 diabetes patients (dated by TCRdb to 2015 to 2016). In the study overall: The cohort comprised about ten type 1 diabetes patients, four type 2 diabetes patients and roughly 6 nondiabetic controls recruited in China. The whole study generated fewer than 25 million paired-end reads. Across the study, CD4+ and CD8+ T cells were positively selected from PBMCs using CD4 or CD8 MicroBeads on MACS columns. The TCRbeta libraries underwent paired-end sequencing on Illumina HiSeq 2000 or MiSeq instruments. Type 2 diabetes patients served as a disease comparison group for the type 1 diabetes patients. Comparing approximately 20-cycle and roughly 27-cycle amplification showed similar V gene usage, suggesting similar primer efficiencies and random PCR bias. TCRbeta repertoires were profiled by high-throughput sequencing in the study to compare type 1 diabetes, type 2 diabetes and nondiabetic individuals. General findings and caveats noted by the study authors: Type 2 diabetes patients had few highly-expanded CD4+ clones, median one, accounting for a median about 4% of reads. Highly correlated V and J gene usage patterns were observed for type 2 diabetes and control samples, with an average of around 0.97 between samples. The study groups were not matched for age and gender, which could bias interpretation. Because only a limited number of T2D and control samples were sequenced, some T1D-only HECs might also appear in more T2D or control samples. In both CD4+ and CD8+ T cells, type 2 diabetes repertoires were highly diverse, with diversity significantly greater than that of type 1 diabetes repertoires.

Concerning this clonotype itself: What antigen it recognizes has not been identified. No per-base quality is available; no much larger clone lies one base away.

CDR1 and CDR2 are read off the germline V gene as MRHNA and SNTAGT. Trimming costs V 3 bases and J 1 base, and their ends lie 6 bases apart. The CDR3, from cysteine to phenylalanine, totals 13 residues. Only the CDR3 region is kept as DNA, spanning 39 bases read in frame from base 1. Instrument used: Illumina MiSeq. For TCRbeta CDR3 amplification, the template was genomic DNA taken from the sorted T cell subsets. The TCRbeta CDR3 region was amplified by multiplex PCR using 30 forward and 13 reverse primers. AMPure XP beads were used to purify the PCR products, after which a second roughly 26-cycle PCR added indices and adaptors. Libraries were gel-purified using the QIAquick Gel Extraction Kit before sequencing. For the original study's pipeline: FLASH was used to merge paired-end reads, and IgBLAST was used to align the merged reads to IMGT V, D and J germline references. Reads with below 70% alignment identity to germline references were discarded, and about 11 million reads were retained study-wide. CDR3 boundaries, reading frame and productivity were assigned according to IMGT definitions. Clones at or above 1% of reads were defined as highly-expanded clones, and diversity was measured by normalized Shannon entropy. Unpaired two-tailed t-tests were used to test for differences in Shannon entropy between groups. The public reads were reprocessed in TCRdb via fastp at Q25 and MiXCR, keeping in-frame beta chains. CDR3 protein duplicates are merged, each entry listing the most common genes and DNA. TCRdb assigned the V and J calls; the authors' analysis was not used. The sample has about 250,000 distinct CDR3 sequences on record, around 50% of them singletons. About 13% of the sample goes to the ten largest clones.

Every diabetic patient fulfilled standard classification criteria for type 1 or type 2 diabetes, and glucose and C-peptide were measured using WHO-recommended methods. Donors were excluded if they had other autoimmune diseases or infections within the previous four weeks. Roughly 9.7 milliliters of peripheral blood were collected from each participant. LymphoPrep density separation was used to isolate PBMCs. The receptor's source is a man aged 18 to 30 with type 2 diabetes. Sequencing used peripheral blood mononuclear cells (PBMCs). This sequence uses TRBV6-4 and TRBJ1-1; no D gene is confidently identified. The DNA sequence follows: TGTGCCAGCAGTGAGTTAGCGAACACTGAAGCTTTCTTT. This is translated as CASSELANTEAFF.